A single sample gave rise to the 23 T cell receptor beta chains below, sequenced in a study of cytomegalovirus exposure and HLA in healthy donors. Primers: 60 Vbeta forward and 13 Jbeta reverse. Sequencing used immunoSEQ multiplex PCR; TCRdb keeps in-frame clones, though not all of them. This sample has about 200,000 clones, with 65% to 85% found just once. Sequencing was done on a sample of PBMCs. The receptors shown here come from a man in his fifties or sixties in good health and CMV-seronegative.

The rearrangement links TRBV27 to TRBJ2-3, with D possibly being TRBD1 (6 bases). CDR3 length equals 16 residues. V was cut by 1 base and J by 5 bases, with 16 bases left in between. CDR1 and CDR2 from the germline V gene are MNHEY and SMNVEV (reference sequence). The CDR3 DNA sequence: TGTGCCAGCAGTTTATACCGGGACATTGGAAAAGATACGCAGTATTTT. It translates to CASSLYRDIGKDTQYF.

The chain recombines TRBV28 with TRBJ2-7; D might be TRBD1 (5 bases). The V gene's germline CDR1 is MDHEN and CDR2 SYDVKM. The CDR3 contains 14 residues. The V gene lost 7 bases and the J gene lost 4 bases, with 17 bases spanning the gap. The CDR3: CASMGPGSLYEQYF. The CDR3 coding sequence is TGTGCCAGCATGGGGCCAGGGTCCTTATACGAGCAGTACTTC.

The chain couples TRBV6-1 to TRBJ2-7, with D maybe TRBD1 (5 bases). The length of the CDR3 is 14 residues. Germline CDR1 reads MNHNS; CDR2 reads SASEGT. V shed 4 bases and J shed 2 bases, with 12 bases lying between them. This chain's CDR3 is CASSAAGFAYEQYF. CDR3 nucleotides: TGTGCCAGCAGTGCCGCAGGGTTTGCCTACGAGCAGTACTTC.

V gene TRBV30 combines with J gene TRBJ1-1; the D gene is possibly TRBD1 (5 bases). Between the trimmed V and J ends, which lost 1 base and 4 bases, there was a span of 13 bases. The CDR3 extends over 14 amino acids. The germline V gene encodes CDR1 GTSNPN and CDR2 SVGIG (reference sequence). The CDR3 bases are TGTGCCTGGAGTGCCGGAACAGGTGTCACTGAAGCTTTCTTT. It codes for CAWSAGTGVTEAFF.

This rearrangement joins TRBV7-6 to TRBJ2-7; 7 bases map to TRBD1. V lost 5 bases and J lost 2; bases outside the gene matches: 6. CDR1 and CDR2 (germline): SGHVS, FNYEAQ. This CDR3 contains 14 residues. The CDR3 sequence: CASSPGQPTYEQYF. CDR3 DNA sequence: TGTGCCAGCAGCCCGGGACAGCCGACCTACGAGCAGTACTTC.

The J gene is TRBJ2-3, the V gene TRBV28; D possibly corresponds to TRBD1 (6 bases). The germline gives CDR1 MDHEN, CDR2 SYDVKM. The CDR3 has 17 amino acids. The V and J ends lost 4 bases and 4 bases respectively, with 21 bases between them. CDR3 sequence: CASSSFSGPRGADTQYF. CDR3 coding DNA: TGTGCCAGCAGTTCGTTTTCCGGGCCCAGGGGCGCAGATACGCAGTATTTT.

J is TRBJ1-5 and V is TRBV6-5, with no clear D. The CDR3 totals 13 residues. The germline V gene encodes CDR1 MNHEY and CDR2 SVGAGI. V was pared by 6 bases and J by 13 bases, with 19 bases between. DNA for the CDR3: TGTGCCAGCAGACTAGCCTTGGGGAGCGCGCAGCATTTT. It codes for CASRLALGSAQHF.

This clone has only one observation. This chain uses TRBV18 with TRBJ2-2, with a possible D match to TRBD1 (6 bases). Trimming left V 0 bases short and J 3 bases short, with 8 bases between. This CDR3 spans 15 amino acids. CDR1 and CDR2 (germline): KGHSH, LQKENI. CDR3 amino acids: CASSPPQGYTGELFF. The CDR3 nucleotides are TGTGCCAGCTCACCACCCCAGGGGTACACCGGGGAGCTGTTTTTT.

CDR3 sequence (DNA): TGCGCCAGCAGCTTGGGGGGGACTAGCGGGACCTACGAGCAGTACTTC. Translating it yields CASSLGGTSGTYEQYF. The V and J genes are TRBV5-1 and TRBJ2-7; 13 positions match TRBD2. This CDR3 is 16 amino acids long. V shed 0 bases, J shed 2 bases, and the junction held 2 bases outside the gene matches. From germline, CDR1 is SGHRS and CDR2 YFSETQ.

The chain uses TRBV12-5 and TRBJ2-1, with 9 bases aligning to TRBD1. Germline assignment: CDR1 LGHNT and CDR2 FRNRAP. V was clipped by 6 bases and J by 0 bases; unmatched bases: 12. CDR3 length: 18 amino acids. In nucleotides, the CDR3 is TGTGCTAGTGGATCGGGACAGGGCCATCCCAGCTCCTACAATGAGCAGTTCTTC. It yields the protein CASGSGQGHPSSYNEQFF.

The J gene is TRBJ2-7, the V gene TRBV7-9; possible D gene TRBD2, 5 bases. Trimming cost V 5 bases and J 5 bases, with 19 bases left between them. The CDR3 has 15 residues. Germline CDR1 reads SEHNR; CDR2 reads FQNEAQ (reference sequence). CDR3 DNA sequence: TGTGCCAGCAGCCCCCGGACTGGGTCTGGGGACGAGCAGTACTTC. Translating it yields CASSPRTGSGDEQYF.

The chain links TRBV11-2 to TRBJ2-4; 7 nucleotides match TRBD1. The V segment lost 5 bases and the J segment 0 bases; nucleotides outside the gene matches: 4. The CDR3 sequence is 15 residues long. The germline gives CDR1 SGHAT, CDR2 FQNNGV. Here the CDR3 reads CASSQNRGAKNIQYF. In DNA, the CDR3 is TGTGCCAGCAGCCAAAACAGGGGAGCCAAAAACATTCAGTACTTC.

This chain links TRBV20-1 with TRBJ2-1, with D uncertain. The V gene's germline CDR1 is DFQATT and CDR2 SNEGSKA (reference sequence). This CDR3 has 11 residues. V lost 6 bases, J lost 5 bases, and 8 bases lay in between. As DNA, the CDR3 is TGCAGTGCCCCGACACACAATGAGCAGTTCTTC. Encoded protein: CSAPTHNEQFF.

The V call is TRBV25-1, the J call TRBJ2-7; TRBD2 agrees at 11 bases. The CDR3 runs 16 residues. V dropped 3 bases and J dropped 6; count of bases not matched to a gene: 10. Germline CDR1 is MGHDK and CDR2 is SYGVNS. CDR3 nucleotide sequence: TGTGCCAGCAGTGATATTGGTACTAGCGGGAGTCGCGAGCAGTACTTC. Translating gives CASSDIGTSGSREQYF.

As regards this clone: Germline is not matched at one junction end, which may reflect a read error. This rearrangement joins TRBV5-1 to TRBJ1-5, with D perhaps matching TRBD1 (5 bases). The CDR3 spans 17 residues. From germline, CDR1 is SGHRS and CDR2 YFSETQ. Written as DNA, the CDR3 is TGCGCCAGCAGTTTGGAACCGGGACTTTTAAGCAATCAGCCCCAGCATTTT. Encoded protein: CASSLEPGLLSNQPQHF.

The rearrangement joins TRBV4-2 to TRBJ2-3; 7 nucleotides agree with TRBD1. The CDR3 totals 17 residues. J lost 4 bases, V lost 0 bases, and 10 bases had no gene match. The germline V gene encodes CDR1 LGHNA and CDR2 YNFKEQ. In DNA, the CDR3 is TGTGCCAGCAGCCAAGATAAGGGGGCTTCGATCGCAGATACGCAGTATTTT. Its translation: CASSQDKGASIADTQYF.

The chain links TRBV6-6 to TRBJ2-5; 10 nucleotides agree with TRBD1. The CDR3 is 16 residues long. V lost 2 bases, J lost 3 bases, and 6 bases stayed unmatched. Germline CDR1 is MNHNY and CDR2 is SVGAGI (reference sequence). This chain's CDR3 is CASSYHKTGGEETQYF. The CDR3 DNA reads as TGTGCCAGCAGTTACCATAAGACAGGGGGCGAAGAGACCCAGTACTTC.

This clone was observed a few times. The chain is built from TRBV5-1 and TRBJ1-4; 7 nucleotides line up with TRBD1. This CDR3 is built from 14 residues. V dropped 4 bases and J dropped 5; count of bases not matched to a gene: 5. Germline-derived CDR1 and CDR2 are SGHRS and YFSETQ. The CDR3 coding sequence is TGCGCCAGCAGCGTGGGACAGAAAAATGAAAAACTGTTTTTT. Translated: CASSVGQKNEKLFF.

The CDR3 here is CASSPIAGAQPQHF. Here the CDR3 DNA reads TGTGCCAGCAGCCCAATTGCAGGGGCTCAGCCCCAGCATTTT. This chain joins TRBV4-2 and TRBJ1-5; D is perhaps TRBD1 (6 bases). The CDR3 length is 14 residues. CDR1 is LGHNA, CDR2 YNFKEQ, per germline. V dropped 4 bases and J dropped 6 bases, with 13 bases sitting between them.

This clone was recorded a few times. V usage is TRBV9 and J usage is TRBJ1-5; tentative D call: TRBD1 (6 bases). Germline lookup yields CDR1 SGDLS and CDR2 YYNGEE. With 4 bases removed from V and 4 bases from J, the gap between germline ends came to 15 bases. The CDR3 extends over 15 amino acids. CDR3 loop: CASSLAGHRNQPQHF. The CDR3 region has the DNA TGTGCCAGCAGCTTAGCGGGACATCGTAATCAGCCCCAGCATTTT.

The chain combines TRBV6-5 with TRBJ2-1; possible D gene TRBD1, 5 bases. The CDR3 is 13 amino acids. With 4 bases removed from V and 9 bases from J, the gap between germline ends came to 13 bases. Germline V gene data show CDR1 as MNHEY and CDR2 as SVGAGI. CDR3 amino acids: CASSFPPGSEQFF. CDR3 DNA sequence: TGTGCCAGCAGTTTCCCACCAGGGTCTGAGCAGTTCTTC.

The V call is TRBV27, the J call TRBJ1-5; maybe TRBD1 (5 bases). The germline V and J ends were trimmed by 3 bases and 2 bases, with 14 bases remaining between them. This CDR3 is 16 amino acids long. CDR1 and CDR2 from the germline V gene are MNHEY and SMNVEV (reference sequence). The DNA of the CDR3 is TGTGCCAGCAGTTTTAGCGGGGGTCGGCGCAATCAGCCCCAGCATTTT. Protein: CASSFSGGRRNQPQHF.

The CDR3 DNA reads TGTGCCAGCAGTGATCGGAGCTCTGGGGCCAACGTCCTGACTTTC. It encodes CASSDRSSGANVLTF. The gene calls are TRBV2 and TRBJ2-6; no reliable D call. Trimming removed 3 bases from V and 0 bases from J, with 6 bases in between. The CDR3 length is 15 residues. Germline V CDR1 and CDR2: SNHLY, FYNNEI.